These 5 T cell receptor beta chains were sequenced from one sample in a study of T-cell reconstitution after alpha-beta-depleted transplantation in children. Molecular barcoding with unique molecular identifiers was used for the TCRbeta library. TCRdb called the PCR reads again in MiXCR, with one record for every CDR3 protein. This sample yields a few hundred thousand distinct CDR3 sequences, of which over 20% are seen a single time; 35% to 40% belongs to the top ten. This material consisted of PBMCs, taken before TCRalphabeta/CD19-depleted stem cell transplant. The receptors originated from a boy under three years old with Wiskott-Aldrich syndrome, due to receive a stem cell transplant.

Many counts were recorded for this clonotype. The chain couples TRBV6-4 to TRBJ2-1; 8 positions agree with TRBD2. Germline CDR1 and CDR2: MRHNA and SNTAGT. J gave up 2 bases and V 3 bases, and 6 bases lay outside the gene matches. The CDR3 contains 16 residues. The CDR3 DNA reads TGTGCCAGCAGTGAAGGAGCGGGAGTGACCTACAATGAGCAGTTCTTC. The encoded protein is CASSEGAGVTYNEQFF.

This chain uses TRBV7-9 with TRBJ1-2; D unresolved. Trimming pared 4 bases from V and 4 bases from J, leaving 10 bases between. This CDR3 has 13 amino acids. The V gene's germline CDR1 is SEHNR and CDR2 FQNEAQ (reference sequence). The CDR3 reads CASSYRALYGYTF. CDR3 nucleotide sequence: TGTGCCAGCAGCTACCGGGCTCTCTATGGCTACACCTTC.

The chain links TRBV5-1 to TRBJ1-6, with 7 bases matching TRBD1. V was pared by 0 bases and J by 7 bases, with 4 bases of the junction left unmatched. The CDR3 is 15 residues long. The germline gives CDR1 SGHRS, CDR2 YFSETQ. CDR3: CASSLATGQNSPLHF. The DNA for the CDR3 is TGCGCCAGCAGCTTGGCCACGGGACAGAATTCACCCCTCCACTTT.

CDR3 in amino acids: CASSLSTGAGELFF. CDR3 coding DNA: TGTGCCAGCAGCTTATCGACAGGGGCCGGGGAGCTGTTTTTT. The V gene is TRBV7-9, the J gene TRBJ2-2; the match to TRBD1 covers 8 bases. Losses at the gene ends were 2 bases for V and 6 bases for J; bases not matched to a gene: 2. The CDR3 is 14 amino acids. Per germline, CDR1 SEHNR and CDR2 FQNEAQ (reference sequence).

The chain links TRBV7-9 to TRBJ2-2, with D perhaps TRBD2 (5 bases). Germline V gene data show CDR1 as SEHNR and CDR2 as FQNEAQ (reference sequence). Trimming cost V 1 base and J 5 bases, with 14 bases left between them. CDR3 length equals 16 residues. CDR3 amino acids: CASSLEVGAVTGELFF. In DNA form, the CDR3 reads TGTGCCAGCAGCTTAGAGGTGGGAGCCGTAACCGGGGAGCTGTTTTTT.